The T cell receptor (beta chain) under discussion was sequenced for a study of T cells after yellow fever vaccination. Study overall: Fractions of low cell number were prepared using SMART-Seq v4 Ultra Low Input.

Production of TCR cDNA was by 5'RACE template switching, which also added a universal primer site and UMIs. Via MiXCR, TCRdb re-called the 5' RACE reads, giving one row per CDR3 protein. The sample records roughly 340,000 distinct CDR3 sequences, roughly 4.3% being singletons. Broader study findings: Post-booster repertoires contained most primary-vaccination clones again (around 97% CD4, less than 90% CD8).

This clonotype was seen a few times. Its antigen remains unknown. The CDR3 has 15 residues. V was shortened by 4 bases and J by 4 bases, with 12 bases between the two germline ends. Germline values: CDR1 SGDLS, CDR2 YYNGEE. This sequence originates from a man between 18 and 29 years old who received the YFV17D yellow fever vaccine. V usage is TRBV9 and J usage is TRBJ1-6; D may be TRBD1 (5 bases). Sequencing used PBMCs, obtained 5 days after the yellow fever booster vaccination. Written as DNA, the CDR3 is TGTGCCAGCAGCACCTACCCAGGGTATAATTCACCCCTCCACTTT. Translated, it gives CASSTYPGYNSPLHF.